One sample yielded the 22 T cell receptor beta chains listed below, sequenced in a study of cytomegalovirus exposure and HLA in healthy donors. The assay was immunoSEQ multiplex PCR, and TCRdb's table has in-frame clones only and misses some. The sample carries approximately 180,000 clones, around nine tenths recorded once. Source material: PBMCs. These receptor sequences come from a man between 18 and 29 years old in good health and CMV-seropositive.

A single count supports this clone. V is TRBV18 and J is TRBJ1-2, with D perhaps matching TRBD1 (5 bases). The germline V gene encodes CDR1 KGHSH and CDR2 LQKENI. The V end lost 6 bases, the J end lost 0 bases, and 14 bases lay between the germline ends. CDR3 length: 15 residues. CDR3 sequence (DNA): TGTGCCAGCTCCCCGAATGGCAGGGCTAACTATGGCTACACCTTC. This gives the protein CASSPNGRANYGYTF. The full variable domain, with the rest looked up from reference TRBV18 and TRBJ1-2, is NAGVMQNPRHLVRRRGQEARLRCSPMKGHSHVYWYRQLPEEGLKFMVYLQKENIIDESGMPKERFSAEFPKEGPSILRIQQVVRGDSAAYFCASSPNGRANYGYTFGSGTRLTVV.

This chain connects TRBV5-6 to TRBJ2-5; D ambiguous. The CDR3 loop spans 11 amino acids. The germline V gene has CDR1 SGHDT and CDR2 YYEEEE. V was clipped by 2 bases and J by 5 bases, with 4 bases between them. CDR3 loop: CASSFSETQYF. For the CDR3, the DNA is TGTGCCAGCAGCTTCTCTGAGACCCAGTACTTC.

V is TRBV9 and J is TRBJ2-5; tentatively, D is TRBD2 (6 bases). The CDR3 is 15 amino acids. CDR1 and CDR2 from the germline V gene are SGDLS and YYNGEE. The V end lost 4 bases, the J end lost 5 bases, and 18 bases lay between the germline ends. CDR3 protein: CASSTGRDSWETQYF. CDR3 bases: TGTGCCAGCAGCACAGGACGGGACTCTTGGGAGACCCAGTACTTC.

J is TRBJ2-7 and V is TRBV28; 11 nucleotides agree with TRBD2. Per germline, CDR1 MDHEN and CDR2 SYDVKM. The CDR3 spans 15 residues. The trim removed 6 bases at V and 6 bases at J, leaving 10 bases unmatched. CDR3 bases: TGTGCCAGCAGCCTCGCCATACTAGCGGGAGTCGAGCAGTACTTC. The encoded protein is CASSLAILAGVEQYF.

This clone came up once. The chain combines TRBV6-6 with TRBJ1-1, with D uncertain. Germline V CDR1 and CDR2: MNHNY, SVGAGI (reference sequence). This CDR3 has 16 amino acids. Trimming stripped 4 bases from V and 1 base from J, with 16 bases between. The CDR3: CASSWRVEVANTEAFF. DNA of the CDR3: TGTGCCAGCAGTTGGAGGGTCGAGGTCGCGAACACTGAAGCTTTCTTT.

CDR3 coding DNA: TGTGCCAGCAGTGATGGGGGGAGGCCCACTCAGCCCCAGCATTTT. Residues: CASSDGGRPTQPQHF. V is TRBV2 and J is TRBJ1-5, with a tentative D call TRBD1 (5 bases). This CDR3 has 15 amino acids. V lost 3 bases to trimming and J lost 6 bases, with 15 bases between them. Germline V CDR1 and CDR2: SNHLY, FYNNEI.

V usage is TRBV4-3 and J usage is TRBJ1-3, with D unresolved. V shed 0 bases and J shed 0 bases, with 12 bases lying between them. This CDR3 contains 17 residues. The germline gives CDR1 LGHNA, CDR2 YSLEER. The DNA of the CDR3 is TGCGCCAGCAGCCAAGACCGGGTCCTAAGCTCTGGAAACACCATATATTTT. It encodes CASSQDRVLSSGNTIYF.

The chain is built from TRBV6-6 and TRBJ1-5; maybe TRBD1 (5 bases). Germline V gene lookup returns CDR1 MNHNY and CDR2 SVGAGI (reference sequence). Between the trimmed V and J ends, which lost 4 bases and 2 bases, there was a span of 15 bases. This CDR3 contains 16 residues. Here the CDR3 DNA reads TGTGCCAGCAGTTCCCGGGACGGGAGAGGCAATCAGCCCCAGCATTTT. Its translation is CASSSRDGRGNQPQHF.

The rearrangement uses TRBV6-1 and TRBJ1-3; D is unclear. Germline lookup yields CDR1 MNHNS and CDR2 SASEGT. The CDR3 sequence is 16 residues long. The V and J ends lost 4 bases and 0 bases respectively, with 13 bases between them. DNA for the CDR3: TGTGCCAGCAGTGCGGACGGACTGCTCTCTGGAAACACCATATATTTT. Amino acid sequence: CASSADGLLSGNTIYF.

V usage is TRBV5-1 and J usage is TRBJ2-5; the match to TRBD2 covers 11 bases. This CDR3 is 17 amino acids long. Germline lookup yields CDR1 SGHRS and CDR2 YFSETQ. V lost 3 bases to trimming and J lost 4 bases; unmatched junction nucleotides: 11. CDR3 sequence reads: CASSSGTSGSGRETQYF. The CDR3 bases are TGCGCCAGCAGCTCCGGGACTAGCGGTTCGGGAAGAGAGACCCAGTACTTC.

The chain is built from TRBV27 and TRBJ2-6; no clear D. V dropped 5 bases and J dropped 4 bases, with 12 bases sitting between them. CDR1 is MNHEY and CDR2 is SMNVEV in the germline V gene (reference sequence). This CDR3 comprises 15 residues. The DNA for the CDR3 is TGTGCCAGCAGTACCGCTGCGGCCGGGGCCAACGTCCTGACTTTC. Translation: CASSTAAAGANVLTF.

The chain joins TRBV6-4 to TRBJ2-3; possibly TRBD1 for D (6 bases). The germline gives CDR1 MRHNA, CDR2 SNTAGT. Trimming left V 4 bases short and J 2 bases short, with 7 bases between. This CDR3 spans 13 amino acids. Written as DNA, the CDR3 is TGTGCCAGCAGTGGACAGGCCACAGATACGCAGTATTTT. It is translated as CASSGQATDTQYF.

The chain uses TRBV19 and TRBJ1-6; D is unclear. The CDR3 is 13 amino acids. The V gene's germline CDR1 is LNHDA and CDR2 SQIVND (reference sequence). V gave up 1 base and J gave up 7 bases, with 5 bases separating them. The CDR3 bases are TGTGCCAGTAGTATAGTCCCGAATTCACCCCTCCACTTT. The encoded protein is CASSIVPNSPLHF.

The chain combines TRBV27 with TRBJ1-1; the match to TRBD1 covers 8 bases. CDR3 length: 13 residues. Germline-derived CDR1 and CDR2 are MNHEY and SMNVEV (reference sequence). Trimming took 7 bases from V and 7 from J; bases not matched to a gene: 8. CDR3 in DNA: TGTGCCAGCACACCAGGACAGGGATATGAAGCTTTCTTT. Translation: CASTPGQGYEAFF.

This sequence joins TRBV18 and TRBJ2-1, with TRBD2 identical over 12 bases. The ends lost 2 bases at V and 9 bases at J; junction bases unmatched: 8. The germline CDR1 and CDR2 sequences are KGHSH and LQKENI. There are 16 residues in the CDR3. In DNA form, the CDR3 reads TGTGCCAGCTCACCAGTAACTAGCGGGAGGTCAGGTGAGCAGTTCTTC. Protein: CASSPVTSGRSGEQFF.

This clone came up once. The chain joins TRBV4-3 to TRBJ1-2; 7 bases are a match to TRBD1. J was trimmed by 4 bases and V by 4 bases; bases with no gene match: 6. The CDR3 contains 14 residues. The germline gives CDR1 LGHNA, CDR2 YSLEER. The CDR3 is CASSLHTGVYGYTF. The CDR3 DNA follows: TGCGCCAGCAGCCTGCACACAGGGGTCTATGGCTACACCTTC.

The chain employs TRBV18 and TRBJ2-2; 13 positions match TRBD2. CDR1 and CDR2 (germline): KGHSH, LQKENI. The CDR3 loop spans 16 amino acids. The trim removed 4 bases at V and 4 bases at J, leaving 3 bases unmatched. The CDR3 reads CASSRWTSGGTGELFF. CDR3 bases: TGTGCCAGCTCACGATGGACTAGCGGGGGCACCGGGGAGCTGTTTTTT.

In its sample, this clone was seen a few times. The rearrangement links TRBV15 to TRBJ2-6; 7 bases agree with TRBD1. From germline, CDR1 is LNHNV and CDR2 YYDKDF (reference sequence). Germline trimming cut 2 bases from V and 0 bases from J; bases unmatched to any gene: 7. There are 18 residues in the CDR3. This chain's CDR3 is CATSRPRQGSSGANVLTF. The CDR3 coding sequence is TGTGCCACCAGCAGACCTCGACAGGGTAGCTCTGGGGCCAACGTCCTGACTTTC. The full variable domain, completed using reference TRBV15 and TRBJ2-6, is DAMVIQNPRYQVTQFGKPVTLSCSQTLNHNVMYWYQQKSSQAPKLLFHYYDKDFNNEADTPDNFQSRRPNTSFCFLDIRSPGLGDTAMYLCATSRPRQGSSGANVLTFGAGSRLTVL.

CDR3: CASSSTGTSAANVLTF. CDR3 sequence (DNA): TGTGCCAGCAGTTCCACCGGGACTAGCGCCGCCAACGTCCTGACTTTC. The chain links TRBV28 to TRBJ2-6; 10 bases line up with TRBD2. CDR3 size: 16 residues. J lost 7 bases, V lost 4 bases, and 7 bases had no gene match. CDR1 and CDR2 (germline): MDHEN, SYDVKM.

The chain links TRBV7-9 to TRBJ2-1; D not certain. Trimming pared 5 bases from V and 8 bases from J, leaving 13 bases between. Germline CDR1 and CDR2: SEHNR and FQNEAQ (reference sequence). The CDR3 is made up of 13 amino acids. The CDR3 nucleotides are TGTGCCAGCAGCCTACGCACCGAGGATGAGCAGTTCTTC. Its translation is CASSLRTEDEQFF.

This CDR3 reads CASSSDRGSGAQYF. CDR3 sequence (DNA): TGTGCCAGCAGTTCCGACAGGGGTTCGGGGGCCCAGTACTTC. The chain couples TRBV6-5 to TRBJ2-5; 8 bases map to TRBD1. Trimming at V came to 4 bases and at J to 9 bases, leaving 10 bases not matched to a gene. CDR3 length equals 14 residues. In germline, CDR1 is MNHEY, CDR2 SVGAGI.

The CDR3 sequence: CAIPGSGQGYTGELFF. The CDR3 nucleotides are TGCGCCATTCCCGGCTCGGGACAGGGATACACCGGGGAGCTGTTTTTT. This sequence joins TRBV5-1 and TRBJ2-2, with 9 bases aligning to TRBD1. This CDR3 region has 16 residues. CDR1 and CDR2 from the germline V gene are SGHRS and YFSETQ. The ends lost 9 bases at V and 3 bases at J; junction bases unmatched: 12. The whole variable domain, filled in from reference TRBV5-1 and TRBJ2-2, reads KAGVTQTPRYLIKTRGQQVTLSCSPISGHRSVSWYQQTPGQGLQFLFEYFSETQRNKGNFPGRFSGRQFSNSRSEMNVSTLELGDSALYLCAIPGSGQGYTGELFFGEGSRLTVL.